This is a list of T cell receptor beta chains from one sample in a study of cytomegalovirus exposure and HLA in healthy donors. Clones were sequenced by immunoSEQ multiplex PCR, and TCRdb holds only the in-frame ones, with some missing. The table has roughly 200,000 clones, roughly 74% seen once. Sequenced material: PBMCs. The receptors come from a woman aged 25 to 45 in good health and CMV-seronegative. The conserved cysteine and the conserved F or W are not part of the CDR3 here.

V gene: TRBV4-1; CDR3 protein: ASSQTSGDLYEQY
V gene: TRBV4-1; CDR3 protein: ASSQLAGGQETQY
V gene: TRBV14; CDR3 protein: ASSHLQGSYNEQF
V gene: TRBV27; CDR3 protein: ASSLLGQGVNEQY
V gene: TRBV6-4; CDR3 protein: ATKSGQGQTGELF
V gene: TRBV5-4; CDR3 protein: ASSRMGGGPSC
V gene: TRBV9; CDR3 protein: ASSLQGSGRQNEQF
V gene: TRBV5-1; CDR3 protein: ASSFSAGGLDTQY
V gene: TRBV7-2; CDR3 protein: ASSPAPAGLVGFNEQF
V gene: TRBV15; CDR3 protein: ATSRRGQGASGTEAF
V gene: TRBV9; CDR3 protein: ASSVRTGSTGELF
V gene: TRBV6-4; CDR3 protein: ASSAFHPNNEQF
V gene: TRBV9; CDR3 protein: ASSSRGGMNTEAF
V gene: TRBV6-1; CDR3 protein: ASSEEAGHSGNTIY
V gene: TRBV18; CDR3 protein: ASSPPGPISTDTQY
V gene: TRBV10-3; CDR3 protein: AISEGGYNQPQH
V gene: TRBV6-5; CDR3 protein: ASSYSGALNEQF
V gene: TRBV2; CDR3 protein: ASRGGQSNYGYT
V gene: TRBV5-4; CDR3 protein: ASSLALAGAPGTQY
V gene: TRBV4-1; CDR3 protein: ASSQVTAGGVRYNEQF
V gene: TRBV5-1; CDR3 protein: ATKTGVNTEAF
V gene: TRBV5-1; CDR3 protein: ASSLAQGGPQH